One and the same sample provided the 10 T cell receptor beta chains below, sequenced in a study of PD-L1 blockade in urothelial cancer. The method was immunoSEQ multiplex PCR; TCRdb's version includes in-frame clones alone and lacks a portion of them. The sample lists about 100,000 clones; about 85% were seen once. The sample in question was PBMCs, obtained around atezolizumab (anti-PD-L1) treatment. Receptor source: a man aged 50-60 years with urothelial cancer.

This chain uses TRBV27 with TRBJ1-2; TRBD1 might be the D (5 bases). Trimming removed 5 bases from V and 5 bases from J, with 18 bases in between. The CDR3 contains 15 residues. Germline loops: CDR1 MNHEY, CDR2 SMNVEV (reference sequence). This CDR3 reads CASSHTRQGIYGYTF. DNA of the CDR3: TGTGCCAGCAGTCATACACGCCAGGGCATATATGGCTACACCTTC.

CDR3 protein: CASSGQGVNIQYF. As DNA, the CDR3 is TGCGCCAGCAGTGGACAGGGGGTAAACATTCAGTACTTC. The chain links TRBV10-1 to TRBJ2-4; 9 bases match TRBD1. V lost 4 bases, J lost 6 bases, and 1 base stayed unmatched. Germline loops: CDR1 WNHNN, CDR2 SYGVQD (reference sequence). The CDR3 length is 13 residues.

The chain links TRBV7-2 to TRBJ2-4; the D gene is possibly TRBD2 (6 bases). This CDR3 is 12 amino acids long. V was pared by 1 base and J by 13 bases, with 11 bases between. Germline V lookup: CDR1 SGHTA, CDR2 FQGNSA. The chain's CDR3 is CASSLDGGSQYF. Here the CDR3 DNA reads TGTGCCAGCAGCTTAGACGGGGGTAGCCAGTACTTC.

The J gene is TRBJ2-7, the V gene TRBV7-2; 7 bases map to TRBD2. Germline CDR1 reads SGHTA; CDR2 reads FQGNSA. The junction had 2 bases not matched to a gene; V was cut back by 3 bases and J by 3 bases. This CDR3 is 13 amino acids long. CDR3 loop: CASSFKRGYEQYF. The CDR3, as DNA: TGTGCCAGCAGCTTCAAGCGGGGCTACGAGCAGTACTTC.

The genes are TRBV6-5 and TRBJ2-7, with unresolved D. V lost 5 bases, J lost 4 bases, and 9 bases lay in between. The length of the CDR3 is 12 residues. Germline V lookup: CDR1 MNHEY, CDR2 SVGAGI. CDR3 region: CASSGPPYEQYF. The CDR3, as DNA: TGTGCCAGCAGTGGGCCTCCTTACGAGCAGTACTTC.

The chain combines TRBV10-3 with TRBJ2-4; TRBD2 matches at 8 bases. Germline values: CDR1 ENHRY, CDR2 SYGVKD. The V gene end was trimmed by 6 bases and the J gene end by 5 bases; junction bases not matched to a gene: 3. The CDR3 totals 13 residues. The CDR3 sequence is CAISGGLENIQYF. CDR3 DNA sequence: TGTGCCATCAGCGGGGGACTAGAAAACATTCAGTACTTC.

J is TRBJ2-7 and V is TRBV28, with TRBD2 as a possible D gene (5 bases). Germline V lookup: CDR1 MDHEN, CDR2 SYDVKM. Trimming pared 1 base from V and 4 bases from J, leaving 11 bases between. The CDR3 runs 14 residues. DNA for the CDR3: TGTGCCAGCAGTTTATCGGGGTTTGAATACGAGCAGTACTTC. Protein: CASSLSGFEYEQYF.

The chain carries TRBV5-4 and TRBJ2-1; no reliable D call. There are 12 residues in the CDR3. The V end lost 3 bases, the J end lost 4 bases, and 5 bases lay between the germline ends. Looked up from germline, CDR1 is SGHNT and CDR2 is YYREEE (reference sequence). This chain's CDR3 is CASSYSYNEQFF. The CDR3 coding sequence is TGTGCCAGCAGCTACTCGTACAATGAGCAGTTCTTC.

The gene calls are TRBV7-8 and TRBJ1-3; no clear D. Trimming took off 4 bases at V and 7 bases at J, with 11 bases between the two ends. CDR3 length: 13 residues. The germline V gene has CDR1 SGHVS and CDR2 FQNEAQ. The CDR3 region has the DNA TGTGCCAGCAGCTCCCCCTTCGCGAACACCATATATTTT. It is translated as CASSSPFANTIYF.

The chain has TRBV28 and TRBJ2-3, with 9 bases aligning to TRBD2. Looked up from germline, CDR1 is MDHEN and CDR2 is SYDVKM. The CDR3 is 15 residues long. J was trimmed by 2 bases and V by 6 bases; bases with no gene match: 6. The CDR3 region is CASRKLAGSTDTQYF. The CDR3 nucleotides are TGTGCCAGCAGAAAGCTAGCGGGGTCCACAGATACGCAGTATTTT.